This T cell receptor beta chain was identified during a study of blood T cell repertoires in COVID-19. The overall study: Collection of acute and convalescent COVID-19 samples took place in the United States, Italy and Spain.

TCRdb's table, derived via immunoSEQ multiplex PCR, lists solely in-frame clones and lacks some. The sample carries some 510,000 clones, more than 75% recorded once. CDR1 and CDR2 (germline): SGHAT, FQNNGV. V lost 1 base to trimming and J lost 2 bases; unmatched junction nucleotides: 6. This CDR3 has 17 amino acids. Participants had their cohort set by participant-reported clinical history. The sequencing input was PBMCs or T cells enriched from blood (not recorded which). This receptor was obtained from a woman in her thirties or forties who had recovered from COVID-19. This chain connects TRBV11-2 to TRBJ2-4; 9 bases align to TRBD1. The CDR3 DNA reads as TGTGCCAGCAGCTTAGTCGGGACAGGGTCTTCCAAAAACATTCAGTACTTC. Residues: CASSLVGTGSSKNIQYF.